This T cell receptor (beta chain) was recorded in a study of vaccination and CD4 T cells after COVID-19. As for the study in general: PCR on nasal swabs identified SARS-CoV-2 in convalescent patients, of whom roughly 10 were mild and one severe. The authors exposed cells to overlapping spike peptides derived from SARS-CoV-2, HCoV-NL63, HCoV-OC43 and HCoV-229E.

The Oncomine TCR Beta short-read assay was applied to DNA of cultured CD4+ T cells. One entry per CDR3 protein, called by TCRdb with MiXCR from the PCR reads. The sample shows some 8,000 distinct CDR3 sequences, 55% of them seen only once. A note on this clonotype: Its specificity is unknown.

Treatment here: roughly ten-day PBMC culture with coronavirus spike peptide pools or control peptides (ViraFEST assay). Peptide-pool expansion of antigen-specific T cells preceded TCR sequencing in ViraFEST. Sequencing was carried out using CD4+ T cells from blood, cultured in vitro. This clonotype originated in a human donor who had recovered from COVID-19.

For the CDR3, the DNA is TGTGCCAGCAGCGAGAGTTTGAACACTGAAGCTTTCTTT. It encodes CASSESLNTEAFF. The rearrangement uses TRBV6-1 and TRBJ1-1; D is unclear. V was clipped by 6 bases and J by 0 bases, with 8 bases between them. Germline V gene data show CDR1 as MNHNS and CDR2 as SASEGT. CDR3 length: 13 residues.